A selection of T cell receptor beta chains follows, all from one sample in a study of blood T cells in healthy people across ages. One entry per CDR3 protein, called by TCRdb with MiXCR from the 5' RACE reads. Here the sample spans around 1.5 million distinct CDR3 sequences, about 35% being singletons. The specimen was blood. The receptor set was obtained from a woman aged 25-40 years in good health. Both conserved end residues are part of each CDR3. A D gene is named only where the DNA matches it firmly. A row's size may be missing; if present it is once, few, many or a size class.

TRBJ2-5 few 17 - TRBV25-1 TGTGCCAGCAGTGACGTTCTTCGGACAGAGGGGGGGGAGACCCAGTACTTC CASSDVLRTEGGETQYF
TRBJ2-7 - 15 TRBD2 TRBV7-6 TGTGCCAGCAGCTCGTATAGCGGGATAGCCTACGAGCAGTACTTC CASSSYSGIAYEQYF
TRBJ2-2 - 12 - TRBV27 TGTGCCAGCAGTTTTTGGCCCGGGGAGCTGTTTTTT CASSFWPGELFF
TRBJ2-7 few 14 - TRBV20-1 TGCAGTGCTAGTCTTCTGGGGGGCGACTACGAGCAGTACTTC CSASLLGGDYEQYF
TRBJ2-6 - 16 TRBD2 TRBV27 TGTGCCAGCAGTTTACTAGCGGGGAGCGGGGCCAACGTCCTGACTTTC CASSLLAGSGANVLTF
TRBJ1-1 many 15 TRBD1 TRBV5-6 TGTGCCAGCAGCTGGACAGGGGGCAGGCCCGAGGGAGCTTTCTTT CASSWTGGRPEGAFF
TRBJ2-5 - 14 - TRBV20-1 TGCAGTGCTAGAGCAGGACGCCACTGGGAGACCCAGTACTTC CSARAGRHWETQYF
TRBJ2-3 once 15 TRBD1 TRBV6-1 TGTGCCAGCAGTTCGGACAGGGGAAATACAGATACGCAGTATTTT CASSSDRGNTDTQYF
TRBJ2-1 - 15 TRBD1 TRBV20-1 TGCAGTGCTAGAGATGCAGAGACAGGGGTCAATGAGCAGTTCTTC CSARDAETGVNEQFF
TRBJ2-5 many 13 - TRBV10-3 TGTGCCATCAGGGACAGCGATCAAGAGACCCAGTACTTC CAIRDSDQETQYF
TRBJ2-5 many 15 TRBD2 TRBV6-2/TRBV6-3 TGTGCCAGCAGTTTTATCAGCGGGAGTGCGGAGACCCAGTACTTC CASSFISGSAETQYF
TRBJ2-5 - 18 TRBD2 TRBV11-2 TGTGCCAGCAGCTTAGATTCTAGCGGGGGGGTATTGAGGGAGACCCAGTACTTC CASSLDSSGGVLRETQYF
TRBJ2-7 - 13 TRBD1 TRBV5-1 TGCGCCAGCAGCTGGGGGACAGGGGACGAGCAGTACTTC CASSWGTGDEQYF
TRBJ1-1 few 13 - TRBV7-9 TGTGCCAGCAGCTTAGTCAGTGTCACTGAAGCTTTCTTT CASSLVSVTEAFF
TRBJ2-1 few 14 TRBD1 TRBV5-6 TGTGCCAGCAGCTTGTACAGGGGGCCGGGTGAGCAGTTCTTC CASSLYRGPGEQFF
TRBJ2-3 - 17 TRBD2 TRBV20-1 TGCAGTGCTAGTGGGGGGACTAGCGGCCTCGGCACAGATACGCAGTATTTT CSASGGTSGLGTDTQYF
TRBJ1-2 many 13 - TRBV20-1 TGCAGTGCTACAGGGAAGACTAACTATGGCTACACCTTC CSATGKTNYGYTF
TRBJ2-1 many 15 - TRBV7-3 TGTGCCAGCAGTTTAACAGGGGGAGGGTACAATGAGCAGTTCTTC CASSLTGGGYNEQFF
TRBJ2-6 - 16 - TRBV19 TGTGCCAGTAGTATAGATCAGAGGGTTGGGGCCAACGTCCTGACTTTC CASSIDQRVGANVLTF
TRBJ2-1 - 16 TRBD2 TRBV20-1 TGCAGTGCTAGATCCCAACTAGCGAACACCTACAATGAGCAGTTCTTC CSARSQLANTYNEQFF
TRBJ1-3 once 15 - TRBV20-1 TGCAGTGCCTGGACGTCCGAGGCTTCTGGAAACACCATATATTTT CSAWTSEASGNTIYF
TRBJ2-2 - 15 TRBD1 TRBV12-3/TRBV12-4 TGTGCCAGCAGTTTTGACAGGGGGACCACCGGGGAGCTGTTTTTT CASSFDRGTTGELFF
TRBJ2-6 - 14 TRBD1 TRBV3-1 TGTGCCAGCAGCCAAGAGGGGACAGCAGCCGTCCTGACTTTC CASSQEGTAAVLTF
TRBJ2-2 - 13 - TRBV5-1 TGCGCCAGCAGCTCCCATTCGGGCGGGGAGCTGTTTTTT CASSSHSGGELFF
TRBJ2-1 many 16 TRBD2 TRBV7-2 TGTGCCAGCAGCCCACCGGGACTAGCGGGAGCGGCTGAGCAGTTCTTC CASSPPGLAGAAEQFF
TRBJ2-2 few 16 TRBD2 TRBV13 TGTGCCAGCAGCCCAACTAGCGGCTCGAACACCGGGGAGCTGTTTTTT CASSPTSGSNTGELFF
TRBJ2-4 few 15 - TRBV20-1 TGCAGTGTCCTCGGCGGGTATCTAGCCAAAAACATTCAGTACTTC CSVLGGYLAKNIQYF
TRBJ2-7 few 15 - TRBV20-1 TGCAGTGCTAGAGACCGGAGACTAGTCTACCACGAGCAGTACTTC CSARDRRLVYHEQYF
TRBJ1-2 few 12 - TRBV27 TGTGCCAGCAGGGCACAGGGACGCGGCTACACCTTC CASRAQGRGYTF